The 13 T cell receptor beta chains below come from one sample, sequenced in a study of technical replicates of blood from several donors. Here immunoSEQ multiplex PCR was the method, and the copy in TCRdb shows in-frame clones only, minus some. The sample records roughly 50,000 clones, around 96% being singletons. Sequenced material: PBMCs. The receptors derive from a human donor in good health. Some clones in this sample may be carry-over from other donors' samples.

The chain uses TRBV5-1 and TRBJ1-3; D gene unclear. V lost 0 bases and J lost 0, with 7 bases in between. The CDR3 has 15 residues. CDR1 is SGHRS, CDR2 YFSETQ, per germline. CDR3 in amino acids: CASSLGQSSGNTIYF. The DNA for the CDR3 is TGCGCCAGCAGCTTGGGGCAGTCCTCTGGAAACACCATATATTTT. Using reference TRBV5-1 and TRBJ1-3 for the parts outside the CDR3, the full variable domain is KAGVTQTPRYLIKTRGQQVTLSCSPISGHRSVSWYQQTPGQGLQFLFEYFSETQRNKGNFPGRFSGRQFSNSRSEMNVSTLELGDSALYLCASSLGQSSGNTIYFGEGSWLTVV.

The chain links TRBV15 to TRBJ2-3; D may be TRBD2 (6 bases). The CDR3 length is 16 residues. The germline V gene has CDR1 LNHNV and CDR2 YYDKDF (reference sequence). Trimming stripped 0 bases from V and 4 bases from J, with 14 bases between. CDR3 in DNA: TGTGCCACCAGCAGAGAGGGACTTACTACCCCAGATACGCAGTATTTT. Protein product: CATSREGLTTPDTQYF.

This clone occurred once. The J gene is TRBJ2-5, the V gene TRBV5-1; maybe TRBD2 (5 bases). From germline, CDR1 is SGHRS and CDR2 YFSETQ. CDR3 size: 14 residues. Trimming removed 4 bases from V and 2 bases from J, with 12 bases in between. The CDR3 sequence is CASSRMPGQETQYF. The DNA for the CDR3 is TGCGCCAGCAGCCGAATGCCGGGACAAGAGACCCAGTACTTC.

Points on this clone: This sample includes further DNA sequences coding for the same CDR3. The chain combines TRBV7-7 with TRBJ2-5; possibly TRBD2 for D (5 bases). Trimming removed 4 bases at V and 5 bases at J, with 5 bases between. This CDR3 has 11 residues. The V gene's germline CDR1 is SSHAT and CDR2 FNYEAQ (reference sequence). The CDR3 DNA follows: TGTGCCAGCAGCTCGGGGGAGACCCAGTACTTC. This encodes CASSSGETQYF.

This chain links TRBV30 with TRBJ2-1; 11 bases fit TRBD2. With 3 bases clipped from V and 0 bases from J, the junction kept 4 bases outside the gene matches. The germline CDR1 and CDR2 sequences are GTSNPN and SVGIG (reference sequence). The CDR3 covers 16 residues. The CDR3 protein is CAWRSSGRRSYNEQFF. The CDR3 nucleotides are TGTGCCTGGAGGTCTAGCGGGAGGCGCTCCTACAATGAGCAGTTCTTC.

The chain couples TRBV9 to TRBJ2-2; D ambiguous. Germline values: CDR1 SGDLS, CDR2 YYNGEE. V lost 4 bases and J lost 2, with 15 bases in between. This CDR3 contains 16 residues. The CDR3 DNA reads TGTGCCAGCAGCCCCAGCCTAGTAGGTAACACCGGGGAGCTGTTTTTT. It is translated as CASSPSLVGNTGELFF. Complete variable domain (other parts from reference TRBV9 and TRBJ2-2): DSGVTQTPKHLITATGQRVTLRCSPRSGDLSVYWYQQSLDQGLQFLIQYYNGEERAKGNILERFSAQQFPDLHSELNLSSLELGDSALYFCASSPSLVGNTGELFFGEGSRLTVL.

This chain links TRBV18 with TRBJ1-2; no clear D. CDR3 length: 15 residues. Per germline, CDR1 KGHSH and CDR2 LQKENI. V was clipped by 2 bases and J by 8 bases, with 18 bases between them. The CDR3 sequence is CASSPFDTRDGGYTF. The CDR3 nucleotides are TGTGCCAGCTCACCATTTGACACGCGAGATGGAGGCTACACCTTC.

This rearrangement joins TRBV7-2 to TRBJ2-5; 9 nucleotides line up with TRBD1. CDR3 length: 16 residues. Germline V gene data show CDR1 as SGHTA and CDR2 as FQGNSA. Losses at the gene ends were 1 base for V and 13 bases for J; bases not matched to a gene: 16. The chain's CDR3 is CASSLDQDRGGLDRYF. In DNA, the CDR3 is TGTGCCAGCAGCTTAGACCAGGACAGGGGAGGCCTTGATCGGTACTTC. Drawing the rest from reference TRBV7-2 and TRBJ2-5, the complete variable domain is GAGVSQSPSNKVTEKGKDVELRCDPISGHTALYWYRQSLGQGLEFLIYFQGNSAPDKSGLPSDRFSAERTGGSVSTLTIQRTQQEDSAVYLCASSLDQDRGGLDRYFGPGTRLLVL.

The chain joins TRBV5-4 to TRBJ2-7, with D possibly TRBD2 on 5 matching bases. Trimming pared 2 bases from V and 9 bases from J, leaving 18 bases between. The CDR3 spans 14 residues. Germline V gene sequence: CDR1 SGHNT, CDR2 YYREEE (reference sequence). Here the CDR3 reads CASSFVASFGVQYF. DNA for the CDR3: TGTGCCAGCAGCTTCGTGGCTAGCTTTGGTGTGCAGTACTTC.

This chain connects TRBV29-1 to TRBJ1-1, with D perhaps TRBD1 (5 bases). V dropped 4 bases and J dropped 6 bases, with 15 bases sitting between them. CDR1 is SQVTM and CDR2 is ANQGSEA in the germline V gene. The CDR3 is 13 residues long. The CDR3 nucleotides are TGCAGCGTTGCAGCGGGGGAGTGGGCTGAAGCTTTCTTT. Its translation: CSVAAGEWAEAFF.

This clone has a single count. A junction end diverges from the germline sequence, so it may reflect a read error. The chain is built from TRBV7-3 and TRBJ2-1, with D maybe TRBD2 (6 bases). Germline V lookup: CDR1 SGHTA, CDR2 FQGTGA. This CDR3 has 15 residues. CDR3 nucleotides: TGTGCCAGCAGCGGTGGCGGGGCCTCCAACAATGAGCAGTTCTTC. The encoded protein is CASSGGGASNNEQFF. Full variable domain (missing parts from reference TRBV7-3 and TRBJ2-1): GAGVSQTPSNKVTEKGKYVELRCDPISGHTALYWYRQSLGQGPEFLIYFQGTGAADDSGLPNDRFFAVRPEGSVSTLKIQRTERGDSAVYLCASSGGGASNNEQFFGPGTRLTVL.

This clone was seen a single time. The chain recombines TRBV2 with TRBJ1-4; D is possibly TRBD1 (6 bases). This CDR3 is built from 15 residues. Germline V gives CDR1 SNHLY, CDR2 FYNNEI. Trimming stripped 1 base from V and 8 bases from J, with 14 bases between. The CDR3 DNA reads as TGTGCCAGCAGTGAAGAAAATGGGGGCCGCGAAAAACTGTTTTTT. As protein: CASSEENGGREKLFF.

The chain couples TRBV12-5 to TRBJ1-5, with TRBD1 as a possible D gene (6 bases). V lost 0 bases to trimming and J lost 0 bases, with 9 bases between them. CDR1 and CDR2 (germline): LGHNT, FRNRAP. The CDR3 sequence is 16 residues long. CDR3 sequence reads: CASGLVRGYSNQPQHF. The CDR3 DNA follows: TGTGCTAGTGGTTTGGTAAGGGGGTATAGCAATCAGCCCCAGCATTTT.